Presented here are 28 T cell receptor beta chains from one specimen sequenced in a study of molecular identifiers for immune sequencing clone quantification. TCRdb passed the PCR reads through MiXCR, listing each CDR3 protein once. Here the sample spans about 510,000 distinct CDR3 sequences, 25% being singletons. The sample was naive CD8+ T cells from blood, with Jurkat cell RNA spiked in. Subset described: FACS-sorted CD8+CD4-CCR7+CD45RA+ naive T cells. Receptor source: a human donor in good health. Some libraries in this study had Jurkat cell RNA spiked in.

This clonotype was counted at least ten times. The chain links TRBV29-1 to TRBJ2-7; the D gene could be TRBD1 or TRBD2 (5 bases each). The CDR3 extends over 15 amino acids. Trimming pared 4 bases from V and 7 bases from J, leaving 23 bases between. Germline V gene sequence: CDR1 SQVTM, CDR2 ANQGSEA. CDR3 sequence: CSVVGENTSSGEQYF. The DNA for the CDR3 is TGCAGCGTTGTAGGGGAAAACACCTCGTCGGGGGAGCAGTACTTC.

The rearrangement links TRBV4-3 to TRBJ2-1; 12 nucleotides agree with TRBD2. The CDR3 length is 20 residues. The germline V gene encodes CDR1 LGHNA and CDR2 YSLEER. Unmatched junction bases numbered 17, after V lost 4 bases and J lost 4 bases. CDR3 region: CASSPLSGLAGSPDYNEQFF. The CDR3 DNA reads TGCGCCAGCAGCCCCCTCTCGGGACTAGCGGGTTCTCCAGATTACAATGAGCAGTTCTTC.

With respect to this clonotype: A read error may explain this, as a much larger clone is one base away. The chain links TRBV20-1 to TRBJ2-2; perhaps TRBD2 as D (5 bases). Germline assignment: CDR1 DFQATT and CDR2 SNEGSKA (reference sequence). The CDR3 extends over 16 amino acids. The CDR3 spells CSARALAGLNTGELLF. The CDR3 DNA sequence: TGCAGTGCTAGAGCCCTGGCTGGACTCAACACCGGGGAGCTGCTTTTT.

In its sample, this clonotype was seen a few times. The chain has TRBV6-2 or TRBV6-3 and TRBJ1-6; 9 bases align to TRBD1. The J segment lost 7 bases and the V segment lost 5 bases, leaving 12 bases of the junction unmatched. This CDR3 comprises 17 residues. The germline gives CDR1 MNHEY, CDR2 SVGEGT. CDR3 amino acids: CASSTFRDRDPNSPLHF. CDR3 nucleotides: TGTGCCAGCAGTACTTTCCGGGACAGGGACCCCAATTCACCCCTCCACTTT.

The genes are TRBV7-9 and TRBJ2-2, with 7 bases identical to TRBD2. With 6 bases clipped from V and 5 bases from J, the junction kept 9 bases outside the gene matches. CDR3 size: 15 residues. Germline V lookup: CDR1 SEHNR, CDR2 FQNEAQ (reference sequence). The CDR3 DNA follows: TGTGCCAGCAGTCAGACGACTAGCCGGACCGGGGAGCTGTTTTTT. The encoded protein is CASSQTTSRTGELFF.

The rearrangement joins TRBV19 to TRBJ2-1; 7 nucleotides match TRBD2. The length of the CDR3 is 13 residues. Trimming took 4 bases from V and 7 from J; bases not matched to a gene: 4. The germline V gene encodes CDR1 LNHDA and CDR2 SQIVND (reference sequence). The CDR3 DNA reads TGTGCCAGTAGTACATCCGGGGGGAATGAGCAGTTCTTC. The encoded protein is CASSTSGGNEQFF.

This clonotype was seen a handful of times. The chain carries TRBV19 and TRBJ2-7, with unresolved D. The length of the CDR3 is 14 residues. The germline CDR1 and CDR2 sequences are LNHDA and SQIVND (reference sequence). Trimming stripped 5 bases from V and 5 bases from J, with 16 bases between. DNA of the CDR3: TGTGCCAGTAGTTTTCAGGCAGCCGCCAACGAGCAGTACTTC. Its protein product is CASSFQAAANEQYF.

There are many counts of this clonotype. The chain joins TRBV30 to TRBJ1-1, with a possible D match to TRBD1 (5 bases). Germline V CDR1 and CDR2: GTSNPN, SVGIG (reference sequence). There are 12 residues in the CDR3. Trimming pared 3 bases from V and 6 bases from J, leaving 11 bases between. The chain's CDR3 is CAWREGPSEAFF. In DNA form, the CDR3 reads TGTGCCTGGAGAGAGGGACCATCTGAAGCTTTCTTT.

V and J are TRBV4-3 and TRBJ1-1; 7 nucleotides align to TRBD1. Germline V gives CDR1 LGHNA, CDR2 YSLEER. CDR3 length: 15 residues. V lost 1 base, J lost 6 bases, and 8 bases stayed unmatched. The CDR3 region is CASSQAVLGGSEAFF. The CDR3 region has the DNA TGCGCCAGCAGCCAAGCTGTTCTAGGGGGCTCTGAAGCTTTCTTT.

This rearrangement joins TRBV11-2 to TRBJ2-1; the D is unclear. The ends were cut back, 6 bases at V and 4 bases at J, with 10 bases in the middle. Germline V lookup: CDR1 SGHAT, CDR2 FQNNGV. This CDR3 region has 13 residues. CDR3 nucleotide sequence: TGTGCCAGCAGGCCCCCGTTGTACAATGAGCAGTTCTTC. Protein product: CASRPPLYNEQFF.

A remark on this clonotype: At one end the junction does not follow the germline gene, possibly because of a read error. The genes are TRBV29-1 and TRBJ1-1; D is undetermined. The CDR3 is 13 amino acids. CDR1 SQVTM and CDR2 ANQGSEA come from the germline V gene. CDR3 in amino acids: CSVDPGSATQAFF. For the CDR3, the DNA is TGCAGCGTTGATCCGGGCAGTGCCACTCAAGCTTTCTTT. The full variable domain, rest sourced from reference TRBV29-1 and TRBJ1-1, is SAVISQKPSRDICQRGTSLTIQCQVDSQVTMMFWYRQQPGQSLTLIATANQGSEATYESGFVIDKFPISRPNLTFSTLTVSNMSPEDSSIYLCSVDPGSATQAFFGQGTRLTVV.

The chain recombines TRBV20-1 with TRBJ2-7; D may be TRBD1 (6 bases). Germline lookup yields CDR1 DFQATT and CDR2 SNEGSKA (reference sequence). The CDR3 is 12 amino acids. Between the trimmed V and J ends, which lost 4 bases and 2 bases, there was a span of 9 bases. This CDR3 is CSAIQGTYEQYF. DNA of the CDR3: TGCAGTGCTATCCAGGGGACCTACGAGCAGTACTTC.

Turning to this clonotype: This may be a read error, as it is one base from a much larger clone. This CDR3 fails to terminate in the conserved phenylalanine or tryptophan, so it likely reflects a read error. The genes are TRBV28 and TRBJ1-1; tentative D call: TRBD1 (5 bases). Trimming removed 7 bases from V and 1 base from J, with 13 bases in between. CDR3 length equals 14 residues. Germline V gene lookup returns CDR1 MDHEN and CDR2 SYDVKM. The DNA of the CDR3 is TGTGCCAGCACCACAGGATGGGAGAACACTGAAGCTTTCCTT. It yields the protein CASTTGWENTEAFL.

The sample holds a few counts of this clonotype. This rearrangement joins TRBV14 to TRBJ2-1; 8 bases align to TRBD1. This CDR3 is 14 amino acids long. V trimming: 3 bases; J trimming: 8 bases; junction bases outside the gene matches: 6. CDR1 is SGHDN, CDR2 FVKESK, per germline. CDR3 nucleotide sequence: TGTGCCAGCAGCCAGGACAGGGTTGTGGATGAGCAGTTCTTC. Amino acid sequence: CASSQDRVVDEQFF.

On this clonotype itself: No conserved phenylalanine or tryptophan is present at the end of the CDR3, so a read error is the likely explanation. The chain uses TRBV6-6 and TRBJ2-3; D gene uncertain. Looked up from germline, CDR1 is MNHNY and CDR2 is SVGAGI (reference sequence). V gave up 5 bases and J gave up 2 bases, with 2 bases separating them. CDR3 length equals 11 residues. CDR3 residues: CASSHTDTQYY. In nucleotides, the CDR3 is TGTGCCAGCAGTCACACAGATACGCAGTATTAT.

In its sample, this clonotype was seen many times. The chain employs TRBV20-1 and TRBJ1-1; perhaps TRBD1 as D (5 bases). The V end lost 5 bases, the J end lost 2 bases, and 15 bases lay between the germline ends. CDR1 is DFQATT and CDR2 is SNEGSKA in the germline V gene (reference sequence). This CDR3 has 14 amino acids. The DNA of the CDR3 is TGCAGTGCTCGCCCCATGGGGGGTAACACTGAAGCTTTCTTT. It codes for CSARPMGGNTEAFF.

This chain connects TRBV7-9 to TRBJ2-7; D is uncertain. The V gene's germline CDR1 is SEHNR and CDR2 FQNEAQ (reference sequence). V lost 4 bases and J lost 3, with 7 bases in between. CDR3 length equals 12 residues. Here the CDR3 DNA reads TGTGCCAGCAGCTCCCTCAACTACGAGCAGTACTTC. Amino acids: CASSSLNYEQYF.

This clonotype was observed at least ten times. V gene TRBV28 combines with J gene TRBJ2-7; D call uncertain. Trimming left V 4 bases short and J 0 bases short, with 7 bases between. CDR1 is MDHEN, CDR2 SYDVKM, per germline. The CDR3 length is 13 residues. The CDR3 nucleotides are TGTGCCAGCAGTTGGGCCGTCTCCTACGAGCAGTACTTC. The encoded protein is CASSWAVSYEQYF.

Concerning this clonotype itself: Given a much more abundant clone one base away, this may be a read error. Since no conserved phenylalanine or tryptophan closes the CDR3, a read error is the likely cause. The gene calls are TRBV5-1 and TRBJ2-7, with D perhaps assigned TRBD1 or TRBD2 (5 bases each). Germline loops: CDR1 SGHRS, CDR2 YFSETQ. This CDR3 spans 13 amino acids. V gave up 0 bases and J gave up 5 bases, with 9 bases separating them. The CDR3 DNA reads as TGCGCCAGCAGCTTGGCCACGGGACACGAGCAGTACATC. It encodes CASSLATGHEQYI.

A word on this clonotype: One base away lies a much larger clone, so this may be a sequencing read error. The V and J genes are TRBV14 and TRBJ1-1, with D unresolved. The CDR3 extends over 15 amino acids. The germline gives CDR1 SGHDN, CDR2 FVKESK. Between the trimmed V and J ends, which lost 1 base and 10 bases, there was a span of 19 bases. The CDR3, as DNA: TGTGCCAGCAGCCAAGTGGCGGGATCGATGGCTGCAGCTTTCTTT. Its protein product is CASSQVAGSMAAAFF. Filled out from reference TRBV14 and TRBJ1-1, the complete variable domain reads EAGVTQFPSHSVIEKGQTVTLRCDPISGHDNLYWYRRVMGKEIKFLLHFVKESKQDESGMPNNRFLAERTGGTYSTLKVQPAELEDSGVYFCASSQVAGSMAAAFFGQGTRLTVV.

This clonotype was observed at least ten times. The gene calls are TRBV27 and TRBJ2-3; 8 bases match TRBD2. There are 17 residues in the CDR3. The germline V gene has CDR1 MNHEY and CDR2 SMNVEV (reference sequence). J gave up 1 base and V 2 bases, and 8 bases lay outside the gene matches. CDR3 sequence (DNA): TGTGCCAGCAGTTTAATCCCACTAGCGGAGGGCACAGATACGCAGTATTTT. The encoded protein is CASSLIPLAEGTDTQYF.

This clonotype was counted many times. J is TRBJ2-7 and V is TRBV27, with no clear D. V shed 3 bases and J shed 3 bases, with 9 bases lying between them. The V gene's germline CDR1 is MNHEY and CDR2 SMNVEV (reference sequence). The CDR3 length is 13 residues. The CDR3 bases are TGTGCCAGCAGTTTTTCCTCCCACTACGAGCAGTACTTC. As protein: CASSFSSHYEQYF.

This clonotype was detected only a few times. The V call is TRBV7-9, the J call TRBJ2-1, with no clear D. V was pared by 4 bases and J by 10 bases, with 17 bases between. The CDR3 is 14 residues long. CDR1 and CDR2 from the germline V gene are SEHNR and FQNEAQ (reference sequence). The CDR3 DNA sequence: TGTGCCAGCAGCTGTGTATTTGTTGCAACCGAGCAGTTCTTC. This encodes CASSCVFVATEQFF.

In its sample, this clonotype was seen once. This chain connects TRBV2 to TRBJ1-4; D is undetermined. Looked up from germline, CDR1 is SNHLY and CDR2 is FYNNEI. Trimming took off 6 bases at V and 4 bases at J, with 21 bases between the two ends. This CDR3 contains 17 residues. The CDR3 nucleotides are TGTGCCAGCAGAGGTCCGGGAGTTCCAGGAGATAATGAAAAACTGTTTTTT. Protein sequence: CASRGPGVPGDNEKLFF.

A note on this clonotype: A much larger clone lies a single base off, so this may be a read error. CDR3 coding DNA: TGCCCCAGCAGCTTGGCCGAGGCAGGGGAAGCTTTCTTT. This codes for CPSSLAEAGEAFF. This chain links TRBV5-1 with TRBJ1-1; D is possibly TRBD1 (5 bases). Germline V gene data show CDR1 as SGHRS and CDR2 as YFSETQ. CDR3 size: 13 residues. Together with reference TRBV5-1 and TRBJ1-1, the CDR3 gives the full variable domain: KAGVTQTPRYLIKTRGQQVTLSCSPISGHRSVSWYQQTPGQGLQFLFEYFSETQRNKGNFPGRFSGRQFSNSRSEMNVSTLELGDSALYLCPSSLAEAGEAFFGQGTRLTVV.

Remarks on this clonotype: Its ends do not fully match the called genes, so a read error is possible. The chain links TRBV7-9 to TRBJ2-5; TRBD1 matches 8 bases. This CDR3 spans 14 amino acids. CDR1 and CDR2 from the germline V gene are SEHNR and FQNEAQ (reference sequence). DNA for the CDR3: TGTGCCAGCAGCTTAAGGGGACAGGAAGAGGCCCAGTACTTC. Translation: CASSLRGQEEAQYF. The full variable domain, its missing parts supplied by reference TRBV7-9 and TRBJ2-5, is DTGVSQNPRHKITKRGQNVTFRCDPISEHNRLYWYRQTLGQGPEFLTYFQNEAQLEKSRLLSDRFSAERPKGSFSTLEIQRTEQGDSAMYLCASSLRGQEEAQYFGPGTRLLVL.

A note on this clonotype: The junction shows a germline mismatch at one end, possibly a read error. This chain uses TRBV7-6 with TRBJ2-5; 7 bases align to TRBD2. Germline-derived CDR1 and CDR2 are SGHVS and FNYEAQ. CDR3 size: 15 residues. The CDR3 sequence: CASSLVFQGGEIQYF. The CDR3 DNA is TGTGCCAGCAGCTTAGTTTTCCAGGGAGGGGAGATCCAGTACTTC.

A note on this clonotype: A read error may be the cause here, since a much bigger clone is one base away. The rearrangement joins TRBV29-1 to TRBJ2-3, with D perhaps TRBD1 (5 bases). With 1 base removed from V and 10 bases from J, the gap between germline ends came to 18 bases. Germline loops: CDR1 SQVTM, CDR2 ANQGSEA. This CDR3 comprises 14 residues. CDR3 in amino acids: CSVEGRTTQVSQYF. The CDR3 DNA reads TGCAGCGTTGAAGGAAGGACAACCCAGGTTTCGCAGTATTTT.